One and the same sample provided the 26 T cell receptor beta chains below, sequenced in a study of Ad26.COV2.S vaccination and SARS-CoV-2 variants. Treatment defined: 19 received Ad26.COV2.S at low or high dose, single or two shots; a few received placebo; per-sample allocation not given. After the first vaccine or placebo injection, samples were drawn on day 63. Data came from immunoSEQ multiplex PCR; TCRdb stores just in-frame clones and leaves some out. The data hold hundreds of thousands of clones, with 70% to 90% observed a single time. Sequencing used peripheral blood, obtained in a trial of Ad26.COV2.S vaccine versus placebo. These receptors originate from a person between 18 and 65 years old who received the Ad26.COV2.S COVID-19 vaccine or a placebo.

This clone was seen only once. This chain joins TRBV2 and TRBJ2-5; 8 bases fit TRBD1. Germline values: CDR1 SNHLY, CDR2 FYNNEI. The CDR3 has 18 residues. The J segment lost 5 bases and the V segment lost 0 bases, leaving 14 bases of the junction unmatched. CDR3 loop: CASSEAAGRTGIPETQYF. CDR3 in DNA: TGTGCCAGCAGTGAAGCGGCGGGACGGACAGGGATTCCGGAGACCCAGTACTTC.

The chain has TRBV4-3 and TRBJ2-1, with 7 bases aligning to TRBD2. The ends lost 0 bases at V and 4 bases at J; junction bases unmatched: 9. This CDR3 region has 17 residues. The V gene's germline CDR1 is LGHNA and CDR2 YSLEER. This CDR3 reads CASSQDRARERYNEQFF. In nucleotides, the CDR3 is TGCGCCAGCAGCCAAGATCGGGCGCGGGAGCGATACAATGAGCAGTTCTTC.

The V gene is TRBV7-8, the J gene TRBJ2-3, with 12 bases matching TRBD2. Germline V lookup: CDR1 SGHVS, CDR2 FQNEAQ. Losses at the gene ends were 5 bases for V and 0 bases for J; bases not matched to a gene: 3. CDR3 length: 16 amino acids. The CDR3 sequence is CASSPGLAGSTDTQYF. The CDR3 nucleotides read TGTGCCAGCAGCCCTGGACTAGCGGGAAGCACAGATACGCAGTATTTT.

CDR3 sequence reads: CASRGTGGEKLFF. CDR3 nucleotides: TGTGCCAGCAGGGGGACAGGGGGGGAAAAACTGTTTTTT. This rearrangement joins TRBV6-5 to TRBJ1-4, with 11 bases fitting TRBD1. Trimming at V came to 6 bases and at J to 8 bases, leaving 2 bases not matched to a gene. Germline CDR1 and CDR2: MNHEY and SVGAGI. CDR3 length: 13 amino acids.

The J gene is TRBJ1-5, the V gene TRBV19; the match to TRBD1 covers 12 bases. Trimming at V came to 3 bases and at J to 0 bases, leaving 3 bases not matched to a gene. Germline CDR1 reads LNHDA; CDR2 reads SQIVND (reference sequence). The CDR3 contains 17 residues. CDR3 nucleotide sequence: TGTGCCAGTAGTATGGGACAGGGGGCGCATAGCAATCAGCCCCAGCATTTT. Encoded protein: CASSMGQGAHSNQPQHF. The full variable domain, rest sourced from reference TRBV19 and TRBJ1-5, is DGGITQSPKYLFRKEGQNVTLSCEQNLNHDAMYWYRQDPGQGLRLIYYSQIVNDFQKGDIAEGYSVSREKKESFPLTVTSAQKNPTAFYLCASSMGQGAHSNQPQHFGDGTRLSIL.

The rearrangement joins TRBV19 to TRBJ2-7; 8 nucleotides line up with TRBD1. CDR1 is LNHDA, CDR2 SQIVND, per germline (reference sequence). J lost 2 bases, V lost 5 bases, and 11 bases had no gene match. The CDR3 is 16 residues long. The CDR3 region is CASSSSRGRNPYEQYF. The CDR3 DNA sequence: TGTGCCAGTAGTTCCAGCAGGGGGCGAAACCCCTACGAGCAGTACTTC.

The rearrangement uses TRBV5-1 and TRBJ2-3, with D possibly being TRBD1 or TRBD2 (5 bases each). This CDR3 has 15 amino acids. Looked up from germline, CDR1 is SGHRS and CDR2 is YFSETQ. Trimming pared 0 bases from V and 10 bases from J, leaving 18 bases between. CDR3 region: CASSLVGARGEAQYF. The CDR3 bases are TGCGCCAGCAGCTTGGTAGGGGCCAGAGGGGAAGCGCAGTATTTT. The full variable domain, completed using reference TRBV5-1 and TRBJ2-3, is KAGVTQTPRYLIKTRGQQVTLSCSPISGHRSVSWYQQTPGQGLQFLFEYFSETQRNKGNFPGRFSGRQFSNSRSEMNVSTLELGDSALYLCASSLVGARGEAQYFGPGTRLTVL.

This chain joins TRBV5-4 and TRBJ2-4; 7 bases match TRBD1. Germline V gene lookup returns CDR1 SGHNT and CDR2 YYREEE (reference sequence). The CDR3 consists of 15 residues. V lost 4 bases, J lost 0 bases, and 4 bases stayed unmatched. For the CDR3, the DNA is TGTGCCAGCAGCGAGGGGGCTATAGCCAAAAACATTCAGTACTTC. It encodes CASSEGAIAKNIQYF.

As regards this clone: Other nucleotide sequences in the sample specify the same CDR3. V is TRBV5-1 and J is TRBJ2-1, with 10 bases fitting TRBD2. The trim removed 1 base at V and 9 bases at J, leaving 7 bases unmatched. The CDR3 is made up of 15 amino acids. Germline-derived CDR1 and CDR2 are SGHRS and YFSETQ. The CDR3 here is CASSLFLAGESEQFF. CDR3 coding DNA: TGCGCCAGCAGCTTGTTCCTAGCGGGAGAAAGTGAGCAGTTCTTC.

The chain employs TRBV11-2 and TRBJ2-7; tentatively, D is TRBD2 (5 bases). Germline V lookup: CDR1 SGHAT, CDR2 FQNNGV. The CDR3 is made up of 16 amino acids. V was clipped by 1 base and J by 0 bases, with 13 bases between them. The CDR3 here is CASSLVIAISSYEQYF. The CDR3 DNA follows: TGTGCCAGCAGCTTAGTGATAGCGATAAGCTCCTACGAGCAGTACTTC.

This chain joins TRBV6-5 and TRBJ1-1, with 7 bases matching TRBD1. Trimming took 4 bases from V and 10 from J; bases not matched to a gene: 6. The CDR3 has 12 amino acids. Germline V lookup: CDR1 MNHEY, CDR2 SVGAGI. The CDR3 region is CASSFSTGRAFF. In nucleotides, the CDR3 is TGTGCCAGCAGTTTCTCGACAGGGCGAGCTTTCTTT.

The chain combines TRBV10-2 with TRBJ1-5; TRBD1 matches at 7 bases. CDR1 WSHSY and CDR2 SAAADI come from the germline V gene. The V segment lost 7 bases and the J segment 6 bases; nucleotides outside the gene matches: 9. CDR3 length: 14 amino acids. CDR3 bases: TGCGCCAGCATACAGGGGAAATGGATTCAGCCCCAGCATTTT. It yields the protein CASIQGKWIQPQHF.

Remarks on this clone: The sample has other DNA sequences that encode this CDR3 too. V gene TRBV5-1 combines with J gene TRBJ1-2, with D hard to call. Between the trimmed V and J ends, which lost 0 bases and 5 bases, there was a span of 11 bases. The CDR3 has 14 residues. Germline-derived CDR1 and CDR2 are SGHRS and YFSETQ. CDR3 coding DNA: TGCGCCAGCAGCTTGGACCGGGGTGGGTATGGCTACACCTTC. This encodes CASSLDRGGYGYTF.

This chain connects TRBV18 to TRBJ2-7; D ambiguous. Trimming pared 3 bases from V and 6 bases from J, leaving 21 bases between. Germline V gives CDR1 KGHSH, CDR2 LQKENI. The CDR3 sequence is 16 residues long. The CDR3 sequence is CASSPEKVIFGVEQYF. CDR3 DNA sequence: TGTGCCAGCTCACCGGAGAAAGTAATTTTTGGTGTCGAGCAGTACTTC.

With regard to this clone: Other DNA sequences in this sample translate to the same CDR3. The chain links TRBV9 to TRBJ1-3; D not certain. In germline, CDR1 is SGDLS, CDR2 YYNGEE. The length of the CDR3 is 11 residues. Trimming left V 3 bases short and J 4 bases short, with 2 bases between. This CDR3 reads CASSEGNTIYF. The CDR3 region has the DNA TGTGCCAGCAGCGAAGGAAACACCATATATTTT.

The J gene is TRBJ2-5, the V gene TRBV5-1, with D possibly TRBD2 on 6 matching bases. The CDR3 is 15 amino acids. CDR1 is SGHRS and CDR2 is YFSETQ in the germline V gene. V was cut by 4 bases and J by 4 bases, with 17 bases left in between. Here the CDR3 reads CASSKILAESETQYF. The CDR3 DNA reads TGCGCCAGCAGCAAAATACTAGCTGAGTCAGAGACCCAGTACTTC.

This clone was seen more than once but under ten times. J is TRBJ1-2 and V is TRBV15; D possibly corresponds to TRBD1 (5 bases). V lost 0 bases and J lost 4, with 27 bases in between. The CDR3 runs 20 residues. Germline values: CDR1 LNHNV, CDR2 YYDKDF (reference sequence). The chain's CDR3 is CATSRDGARWGKGASYGYTF. CDR3 sequence (DNA): TGTGCCACCAGCAGAGATGGTGCTCGATGGGGAAAAGGGGCTTCCTATGGCTACACCTTC.

The chain links TRBV11-2 to TRBJ2-7; 7 positions agree with TRBD1. The V and J ends lost 5 bases and 6 bases, in that order; junction bases with no gene match: 10. The CDR3 sequence is 14 residues long. CDR1 and CDR2 (germline): SGHAT, FQNNGV. CDR3 DNA: TGTGCCAGCAGCCGTATACAGGGGTCGGTCGAGCAGTACTTC. Protein product: CASSRIQGSVEQYF.

This clone was observed a single time. The J gene is TRBJ1-6, the V gene TRBV27, with 7 bases identical to TRBD1. Germline CDR1 MNHEY, CDR2 SMNVEV (reference sequence). Trimming at V came to 10 bases and at J to 4 bases, leaving 10 bases not matched to a gene. The CDR3 covers 15 residues. The CDR3 nucleotides are TGTGCCACTACCGACAGGGCGGGTTATAATTCACCCCTCCACTTT. This translates into CATTDRAGYNSPLHF.

J is TRBJ1-2 and V is TRBV4-3, with D uncertain. Trimming pared 0 bases from V and 2 bases from J, leaving 13 bases between. Germline assignment: CDR1 LGHNA and CDR2 YSLEER. This CDR3 spans 16 amino acids. The CDR3 loop is CASSQDYPAVNYGYTF. The CDR3 DNA reads TGCGCCAGCAGCCAAGATTACCCGGCGGTCAACTATGGCTACACCTTC.

This rearrangement joins TRBV3-1 (or the pseudogene TRBV3-2) to TRBJ2-7, with a possible D match to TRBD2 (6 bases). Germline V gene data show CDR1 as LGHDT and CDR2 as YNNKEL (reference sequence). This CDR3 is 14 amino acids long. Trimming cost V 5 bases and J 2 bases, with 13 bases left between them. The chain's CDR3 is CASSYRLDTYEQYF. CDR3 coding DNA: TGTGCCAGCAGCTATAGACTAGATACCTACGAGCAGTACTTC.

The chain joins TRBV19 to TRBJ1-1; perhaps TRBD1 as D (6 bases). This CDR3 contains 15 residues. V lost 5 bases and J lost 1, with 14 bases in between. CDR1 is LNHDA, CDR2 SQIVND, per germline (reference sequence). The CDR3 sequence: CASSALPGQNTEAFF. CDR3 sequence (DNA): TGTGCCAGTAGTGCCCTACCGGGACAGAACACTGAAGCTTTCTTT.

The DNA of the CDR3 is TGTGCCAGCAGCTTCTCTGGGGGACCCTCCTACGAGCAGTACTTC. It is translated as CASSFSGGPSYEQYF. The chain uses TRBV11-3 and TRBJ2-7, with D perhaps given as TRBD1 or TRBD2 (5 bases each). The V and J ends lost 3 bases and 0 bases respectively, with 12 bases between them. The CDR3 runs to 15 residues. Germline values: CDR1 SGHNT, CDR2 YENEEA. Full variable domain (remainder filled in from reference TRBV11-3 and TRBJ2-7): EAGVVQSPRYKIIEKKQPVAFWCNPISGHNTLYWYLQNLGQGPELLIRYENEEAVDDSQLPKDRFSAERLKGVDSTLKIQPAELGDSAVYLCASSFSGGPSYEQYFGPGTRLTVT.

V usage is TRBV27 and J usage is TRBJ2-3; no reliable D call. Germline CDR1 is MNHEY and CDR2 is SMNVEV (reference sequence). This CDR3 spans 14 amino acids. V was trimmed by 4 bases and J by 5 bases, leaving 13 bases between them. CDR3 bases: TGTGCCAGCAGTTCACTACGGGCGGTAGATACGCAGTATTTT. As protein: CASSSLRAVDTQYF.

This clone has just one count. V is TRBV5-4 and J is TRBJ1-6; TRBD1 aligns across 7 bases. The CDR3 length is 18 residues. The V and J ends lost 4 bases and 1 base, in that order; junction bases with no gene match: 11. The germline V gene encodes CDR1 SGHNT and CDR2 YYREEE (reference sequence). In DNA form, the CDR3 reads TGTGCCAGCAGCGCTCGACAGGGAGGCCGGTCCTATAATTCACCCCTCCACTTT. The encoded protein is CASSARQGGRSYNSPLHF.

This clone has more than one count but fewer than ten. The chain combines TRBV3-1 (or the pseudogene TRBV3-2) with TRBJ2-7; D is ambiguous. Germline V gives CDR1 LGHDT, CDR2 YNNKEL (reference sequence). V lost 6 bases, J lost 4 bases, and 4 bases lay in between. The CDR3 length is 10 residues. The CDR3 sequence is CASRLYEQYF. For the CDR3, the DNA is TGTGCCAGCAGACTTTACGAGCAGTACTTC.